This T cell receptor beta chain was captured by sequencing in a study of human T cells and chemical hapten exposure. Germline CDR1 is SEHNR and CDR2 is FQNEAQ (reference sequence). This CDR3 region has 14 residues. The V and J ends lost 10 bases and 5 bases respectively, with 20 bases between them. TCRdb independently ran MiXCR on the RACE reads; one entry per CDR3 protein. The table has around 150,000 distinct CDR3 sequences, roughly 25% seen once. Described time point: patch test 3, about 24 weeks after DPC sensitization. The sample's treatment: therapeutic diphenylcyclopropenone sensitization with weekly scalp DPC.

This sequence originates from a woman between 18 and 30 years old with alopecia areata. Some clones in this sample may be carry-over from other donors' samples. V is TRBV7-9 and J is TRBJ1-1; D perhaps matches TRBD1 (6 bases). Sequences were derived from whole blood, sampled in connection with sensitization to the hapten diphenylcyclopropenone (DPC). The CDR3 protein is CATDPQGEDTEAFF. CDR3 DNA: TGTGCCACGGATCCACAGGGTGAAGATACTGAAGCTTTCTTT.